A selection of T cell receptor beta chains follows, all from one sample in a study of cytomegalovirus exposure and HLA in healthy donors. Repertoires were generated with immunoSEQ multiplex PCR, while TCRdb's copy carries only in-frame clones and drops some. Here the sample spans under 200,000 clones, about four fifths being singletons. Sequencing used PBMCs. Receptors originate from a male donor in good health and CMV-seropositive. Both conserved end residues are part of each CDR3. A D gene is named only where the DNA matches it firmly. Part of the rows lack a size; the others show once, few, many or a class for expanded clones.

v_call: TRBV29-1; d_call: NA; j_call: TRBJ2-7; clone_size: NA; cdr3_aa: CSVEDEEDQWDEQYF; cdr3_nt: TGCAGCGTTGAAGATGAGGAGGATCAATGGGACGAGCAGTACTTC
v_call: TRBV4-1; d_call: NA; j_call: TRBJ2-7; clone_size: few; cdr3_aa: CASSRPSRTTHEQYF; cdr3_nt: TGCGCCAGCAGCCGCCCCTCCCGAACTACCCACGAGCAGTACTTC
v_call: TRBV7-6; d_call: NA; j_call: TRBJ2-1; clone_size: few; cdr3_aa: CASSPPPGEGNEQFF; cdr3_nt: TGTGCCAGCAGCCCCCCCCCGGGAGAGGGGAATGAGCAGTTCTTC
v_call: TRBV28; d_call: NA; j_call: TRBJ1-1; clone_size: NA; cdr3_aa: CASSLQGAEAFF; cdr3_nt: TGTGCCAGCAGTTTACAGGGCGCTGAAGCTTTCTTT
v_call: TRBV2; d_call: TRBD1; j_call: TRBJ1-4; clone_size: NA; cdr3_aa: CASRPGQGNEKLFF; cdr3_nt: TGTGCCAGCAGGCCGGGACAGGGGAATGAAAAACTGTTTTTT
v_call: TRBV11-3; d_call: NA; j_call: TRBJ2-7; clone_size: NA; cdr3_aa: CASSPRRGASDEQYF; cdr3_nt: TGTGCCAGCAGCCCCCGAAGGGGCGCGTCGGACGAGCAGTACTTC
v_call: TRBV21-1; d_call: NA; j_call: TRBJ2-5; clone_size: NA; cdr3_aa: CASSIRDRVRETQYF; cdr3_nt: TGTGCCAGCAGCATCCGGGACAGGGTCCGGGAGACCCAGTACTTC
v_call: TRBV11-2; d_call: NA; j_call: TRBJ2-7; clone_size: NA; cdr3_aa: CASSFYPPSVSYEQYF; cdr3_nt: TGTGCCAGCAGCTTTTACCCTCCTAGCGTATCCTACGAGCAGTACTTC
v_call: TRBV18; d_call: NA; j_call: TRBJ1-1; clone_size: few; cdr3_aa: CASSPAAGGVGTEAFF; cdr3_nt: TGTGCCAGCTCACCGGCTGCTGGCGGCGTAGGCACTGAAGCTTTCTTT
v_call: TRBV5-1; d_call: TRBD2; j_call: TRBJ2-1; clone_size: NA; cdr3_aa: CASSYGLAGSNEQFF; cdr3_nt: TGCGCCAGCAGCTACGGACTAGCGGGGTCTAATGAGCAGTTCTTC
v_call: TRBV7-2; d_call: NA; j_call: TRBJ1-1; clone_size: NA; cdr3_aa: CASSPTGIFNTEAFF; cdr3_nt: TGTGCCAGCAGCCCGACCGGGATTTTTAACACTGAAGCTTTCTTT
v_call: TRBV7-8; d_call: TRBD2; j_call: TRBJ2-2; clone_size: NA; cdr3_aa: CASSLASTSVNAYGELFF; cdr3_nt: TGTGCCAGCAGCTTAGCGTCTACTAGCGTTAATGCGTACGGGGAGCTGTTTTTT
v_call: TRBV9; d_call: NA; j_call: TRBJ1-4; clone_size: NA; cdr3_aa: CASSVLGGTNEKLFF; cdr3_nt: TGTGCCAGCAGCGTTCTGGGGGGAACTAATGAAAAACTGTTTTTT
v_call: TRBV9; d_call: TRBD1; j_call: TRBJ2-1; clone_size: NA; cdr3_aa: CASSKLGDRELYNEQFF; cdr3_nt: TGTGCCAGCAGCAAGTTAGGGGACAGGGAGCTGTACAATGAGCAGTTCTTC
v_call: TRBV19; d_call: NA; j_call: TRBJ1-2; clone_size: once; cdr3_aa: CASSAPWTAGPGYTF; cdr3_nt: TGTGCCAGTAGTGCCCCCTGGACAGCCGGTCCTGGCTACACCTTC
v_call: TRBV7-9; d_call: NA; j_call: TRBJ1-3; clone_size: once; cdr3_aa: CSSSRDRIHLGNTIYF; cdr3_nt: TGTTCCAGCAGCCGGGATAGAATTCATCTAGGAAACACCATATATTTT
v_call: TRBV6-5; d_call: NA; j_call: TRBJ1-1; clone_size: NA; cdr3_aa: CASSYSGRRWGSEAFF; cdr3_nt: TGTGCCAGCAGTTACTCAGGAAGGAGATGGGGCTCCGAAGCTTTCTTT
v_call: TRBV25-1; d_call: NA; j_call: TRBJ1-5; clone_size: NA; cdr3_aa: CASSGLVGGNQPQHF; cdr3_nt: TGTGCCAGCAGTGGCCTGGTCGGGGGCAATCAGCCCCAGCATTTT
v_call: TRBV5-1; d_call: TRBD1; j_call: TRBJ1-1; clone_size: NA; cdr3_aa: CASSVTGQGYTEAFF; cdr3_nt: TGCGCCAGCAGCGTAACGGGACAGGGGTACACTGAAGCTTTCTTT
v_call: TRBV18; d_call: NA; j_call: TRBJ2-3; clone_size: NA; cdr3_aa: CASSPYLTGRGPSDTQYF; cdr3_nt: TGTGCCAGCTCACCCTACCTAACTGGGCGGGGCCCATCGGATACGCAGTATTTT
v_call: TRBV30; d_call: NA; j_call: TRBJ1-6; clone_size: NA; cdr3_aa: CACGGAILNSPLHF; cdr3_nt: TGTGCCTGCGGGGGGGCTATACTTAATTCACCCCTCCACTTT
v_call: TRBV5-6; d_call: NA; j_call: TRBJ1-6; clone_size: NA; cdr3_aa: CASSPVGEFPLHF; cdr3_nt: TGTGCCAGCAGCCCCGTCGGGGAATTCCCCCTCCACTTT
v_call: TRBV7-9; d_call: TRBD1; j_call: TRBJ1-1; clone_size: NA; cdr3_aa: CASSLARTGRAFF; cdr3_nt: TGTGCCAGCAGCTTAGCGCGGACAGGGAGAGCTTTCTTT
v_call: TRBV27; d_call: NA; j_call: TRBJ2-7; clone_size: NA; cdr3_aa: CASCLDNPQEQYF; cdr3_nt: TGTGCCAGCTGCTTAGACAACCCACAAGAGCAGTACTTC
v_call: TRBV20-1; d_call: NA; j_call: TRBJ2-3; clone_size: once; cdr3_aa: CSARQDTQYF; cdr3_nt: TGCAGTGCTAGACAAGATACGCAGTATTTT
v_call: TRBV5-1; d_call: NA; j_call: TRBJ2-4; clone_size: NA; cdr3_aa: CASSTHRDAKNSQYF; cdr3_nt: TGCGCCAGCAGCACCCACAGGGACGCCAAAAACAGTCAGTACTTC
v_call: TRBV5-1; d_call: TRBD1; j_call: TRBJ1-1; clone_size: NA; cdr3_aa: CASSSLGQGGTEAFF; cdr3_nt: TGCGCCAGCAGCTCCCTCGGACAGGGGGGCACTGAAGCTTTCTTT
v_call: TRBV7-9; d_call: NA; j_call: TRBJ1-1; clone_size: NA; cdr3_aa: CASSLAAAEAFF; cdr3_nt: TGTGCCAGCAGCTTAGCGGCGGCTGAAGCTTTCTTT
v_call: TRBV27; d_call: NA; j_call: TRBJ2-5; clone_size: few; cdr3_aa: CASSLTGTRGETQYF; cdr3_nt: TGTGCCAGCAGTTTAACCGGGACAAGAGGGGAGACCCAGTACTTC
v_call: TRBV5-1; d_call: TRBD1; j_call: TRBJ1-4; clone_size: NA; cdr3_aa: CASSLGTVNEKLFF; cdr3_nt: TGCGCCAGCAGCCTTGGGACAGTTAATGAAAAACTGTTTTTT
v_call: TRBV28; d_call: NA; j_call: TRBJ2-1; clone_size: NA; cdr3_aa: CASSSDSRSYNEQFF; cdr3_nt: TGTGCCAGCAGTTCGGACAGCCGATCCTACAATGAGCAGTTCTTC
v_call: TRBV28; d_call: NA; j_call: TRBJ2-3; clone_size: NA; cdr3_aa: CASSPLAYADTQYF; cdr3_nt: TGTGCCAGCAGTCCTCTAGCTTACGCGGATACGCAGTATTTT
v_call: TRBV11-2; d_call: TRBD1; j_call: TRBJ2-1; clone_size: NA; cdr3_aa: CASSLVPGTASEQFF; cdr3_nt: TGTGCCAGCAGCTTAGTCCCCGGGACAGCGTCTGAGCAGTTCTTC
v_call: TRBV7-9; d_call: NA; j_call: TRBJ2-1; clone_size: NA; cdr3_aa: CASRTGPEQFF; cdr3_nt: TGTGCCAGCAGGACAGGACCCGAGCAGTTCTTC
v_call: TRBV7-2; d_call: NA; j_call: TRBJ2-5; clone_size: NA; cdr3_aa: CASSSIPGDPQETQYF; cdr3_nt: TGTGCCAGCAGCTCAATCCCGGGGGACCCCCAAGAGACCCAGTACTTC
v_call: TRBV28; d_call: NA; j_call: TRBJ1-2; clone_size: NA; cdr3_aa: CASSLQTVNYGYTF; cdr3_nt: TGTGCCAGCAGTTTACAGACTGTAAACTATGGCTACACCTTC
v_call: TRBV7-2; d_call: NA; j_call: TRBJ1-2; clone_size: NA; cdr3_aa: CASSLGVDSHYGYTF; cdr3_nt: TGTGCCAGCAGCTTAGGGGTTGACAGCCACTATGGCTACACCTTC
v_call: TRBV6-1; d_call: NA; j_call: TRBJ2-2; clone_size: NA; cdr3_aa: CASGSLGTGELFF; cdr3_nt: TGTGCCAGCGGTAGCTTGGGCACCGGGGAGCTGTTTTTT
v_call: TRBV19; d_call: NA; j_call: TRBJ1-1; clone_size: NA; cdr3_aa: CASSIVRSRGTEAFF; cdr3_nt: TGTGCCAGTAGTATAGTCAGGTCACGGGGCACTGAAGCTTTCTTT
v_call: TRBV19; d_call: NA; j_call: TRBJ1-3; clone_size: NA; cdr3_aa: CASKDGAPGNTIYF; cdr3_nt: TGTGCCAGTAAGGATGGGGCGCCTGGAAACACCATATATTTT
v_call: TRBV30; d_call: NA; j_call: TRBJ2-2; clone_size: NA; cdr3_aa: CAWSVVGGNTGELFF; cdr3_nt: TGTGCCTGGAGTGTAGTCGGGGGGAACACCGGGGAGCTGTTTTTT
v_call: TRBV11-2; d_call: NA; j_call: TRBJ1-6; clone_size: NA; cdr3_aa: CASSFRVTDSPLHF; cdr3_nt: TGTGCCAGCAGCTTCAGGGTTACAGATTCACCCCTCCACTTT
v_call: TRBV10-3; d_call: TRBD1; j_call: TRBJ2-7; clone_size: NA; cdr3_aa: CAMSGTASSYEQYF; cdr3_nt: TGTGCCATGTCCGGGACAGCCTCTTCCTACGAGCAGTACTTC